These 20 T cell receptor beta chains share one sample of origin, sequenced in a study of cytomegalovirus exposure and HLA in healthy donors. A multiplex PCR was run with 60 Vbeta primers and 13 Jbeta primers. Clones were sequenced by immunoSEQ multiplex PCR, and TCRdb holds only the in-frame ones, with some missing. The sample records fewer than 110,000 clones, about 81% being singletons. The specimen was PBMCs. The receptor source for this set is a man aged 25 to 40 in good health and CMV-seropositive.

As DNA, the CDR3 is TGCGCCAGCAGCCGGGGGGGCCGGAATGAGCAGTTCTTC. It specifies CASSRGGRNEQFF. This chain connects TRBV5-1 to TRBJ2-1; TRBD2 aligns across 8 bases. The J segment lost 7 bases and the V segment lost 4 bases, leaving 4 bases of the junction unmatched. The CDR3 consists of 13 residues. The germline V gene has CDR1 SGHRS and CDR2 YFSETQ.

The chain has TRBV7-6 and TRBJ2-2; 9 bases fit TRBD2. Germline V lookup: CDR1 SGHVS, CDR2 FNYEAQ. V lost 6 bases and J lost 3; bases outside the gene matches: 5. This CDR3 has 15 residues. The CDR3: CASSGTSRYTGELFF. CDR3 nucleotides: TGTGCCAGCAGTGGGACTAGCCGATACACCGGGGAGCTGTTTTTT.

The rearrangement joins TRBV21-1 to TRBJ2-7; the D call TRBD1 from the table was never checked on the DNA. TRBV21-1 represents a pseudogene. The CDR3 sequence is 16 residues long. CDR3 loop: CASSKKYRESSYEQYF. The CDR3 coding sequence is TGTGCCAGCAGCAAAAAATACAGGGAAAGCTCCTACGAGCAGTACTTC.

The CDR3 is CASSPDIYFGAFF. In DNA, the CDR3 is TGTGCCAGCAGTCCGGACATTTATTTCGGAGCTTTCTTT. The chain has TRBV11-2 and TRBJ1-1, with TRBD1 as a possible D gene (5 bases). Trimming cost V 6 bases and J 10 bases, with 18 bases left between them. CDR3 size: 13 residues. Germline CDR1 reads SGHAT; CDR2 reads FQNNGV.

The V call is TRBV6-4, the J call TRBJ1-2, with TRBD1 matching over 7 bases. This CDR3 is built from 12 residues. The V gene end was trimmed by 10 bases and the J gene end by 4 bases; junction bases not matched to a gene: 6. Germline V gives CDR1 MRHNA, CDR2 SNTAGT. The CDR3 nucleotides are TGTGCCAACTCCGGGACAGTCTATGGCTACACCTTC. The encoded protein is CANSGTVYGYTF.

The chain joins TRBV15 to TRBJ2-2; D gene unclear. The CDR3 is 15 amino acids. Germline CDR1 and CDR2: LNHNV and YYDKDF (reference sequence). Trimming removed 1 base at V and 0 bases at J, with 6 bases between. CDR3 sequence: CATSRGGANTGELFF. The CDR3 bases are TGTGCCACCAGCAGAGGAGGAGCGAACACCGGGGAGCTGTTTTTT.

This clone came up a few times. V usage is TRBV5-8 and J usage is TRBJ1-5; D gene uncertain. Germline V lookup: CDR1 SGHTS, CDR2 YDEGEE. V was cut by 0 bases and J by 7 bases, with 8 bases left in between. The CDR3 length is 13 residues. CDR3 residues: CASSLVETQPQHF. The CDR3 DNA follows: TGTGCCAGCAGCTTGGTGGAGACGCAGCCCCAGCATTTT.

V and J are TRBV6-1 and TRBJ2-6, with 7 nucleotides matching TRBD1. The J segment lost 4 bases and the V segment lost 10 bases, leaving 10 bases of the junction unmatched. Germline assignment: CDR1 MNHNS and CDR2 SASEGT. The CDR3 has 15 residues. In DNA form, the CDR3 reads TGTGCCACGACAGGGTCCCCAACCGGGGCCAACGTCCTGACTTTC. Its translation is CATTGSPTGANVLTF.

The chain recombines TRBV7-9 with TRBJ2-7; 12 positions agree with TRBD1. V lost 3 bases, J lost 7 bases, and 7 bases stayed unmatched. The CDR3 has 15 amino acids. The germline CDR1 and CDR2 sequences are SEHNR and FQNEAQ (reference sequence). In DNA, the CDR3 is TGTGCCAGCAGCTTTGGGACAGGGGGCTCGGGTGAGCAGTACTTC. Protein sequence: CASSFGTGGSGEQYF.

This clone was seen once. The V gene is TRBV27, the J gene TRBJ2-6; 9 bases line up with TRBD1. The germline CDR1 and CDR2 sequences are MNHEY and SMNVEV (reference sequence). Trimming at V came to 4 bases and at J to 4 bases, leaving 2 bases not matched to a gene. The CDR3 runs to 15 residues. In nucleotides, the CDR3 is TGTGCCAGCAGTTACAGGGGGCTGGGGGCCAACGTCCTGACTTTC. Its translation is CASSYRGLGANVLTF.

CDR3 region: CASSPSRITDTQYF. CDR3 DNA sequence: TGTGCCAGCAGCCCTAGCCGGATCACAGATACGCAGTATTTT. The rearrangement uses TRBV9 and TRBJ2-3, with D possibly matching TRBD2 (5 bases). Trimming pared 4 bases from V and 2 bases from J, leaving 11 bases between. The germline V gene has CDR1 SGDLS and CDR2 YYNGEE. The length of the CDR3 is 14 residues.

The chain carries TRBV5-1 and TRBJ1-5; TRBD1 is a possible D gene (6 bases). The V gene lost 4 bases and the J gene lost 4 bases, with 9 bases spanning the gap. Germline V gene sequence: CDR1 SGHRS, CDR2 YFSETQ. The CDR3 runs to 13 residues. CDR3 protein: CASSPGTNQPQHF. The CDR3 nucleotides read TGCGCCAGCAGCCCCGGGACAAATCAGCCCCAGCATTTT.

The rearrangement joins TRBV5-1 to TRBJ2-7, with TRBD1 as a possible D gene (6 bases). V lost 3 bases and J lost 2, with 15 bases in between. CDR3 length: 15 residues. Per germline, CDR1 SGHRS and CDR2 YFSETQ. CDR3 amino acids: CASSSDRIGAYEQYF. For the CDR3, the DNA is TGCGCCAGCAGCTCAGACAGGATTGGGGCCTACGAGCAGTACTTC. Looking up the rest from reference TRBV5-1 and TRBJ2-7 gives the full variable domain: KAGVTQTPRYLIKTRGQQVTLSCSPISGHRSVSWYQQTPGQGLQFLFEYFSETQRNKGNFPGRFSGRQFSNSRSEMNVSTLELGDSALYLCASSSDRIGAYEQYFGPGTRLTVT.

The chain recombines TRBV7-3 with TRBJ2-3; 7 bases are shared with TRBD1. The CDR3 is 16 amino acids. Germline CDR1 and CDR2: SGHTA and FQGTGA. Trimming removed 2 bases from V and 1 base from J; junction bases left unmatched: 6. The DNA of the CDR3 is TGTGCCAGCAGCTTAGTCTCAGGGGGAGGCACAGATACGCAGTATTTT. Protein: CASSLVSGGGTDTQYF.

The chain links TRBV11-2 to TRBJ2-7, with 7 bases lining up with TRBD2. The V gene end was trimmed by 7 bases and the J gene end by 7 bases; junction bases not matched to a gene: 13. Per the germline V gene, CDR1 is SGHAT and CDR2 is FQNNGV. This CDR3 has 14 amino acids. The CDR3 region is CASTVGGGRREQYF. The DNA for the CDR3 is TGTGCCAGCACCGTGGGGGGGGGACGAAGGGAGCAGTACTTC.

The chain couples TRBV19 to TRBJ1-1, with no clear D. The CDR3 length is 15 residues. Germline loops: CDR1 LNHDA, CDR2 SQIVND (reference sequence). V lost 2 bases and J 0 bases, leaving 10 bases between the germline ends. The DNA for the CDR3 is TGTGCCAGTAGTATATTGGCAGTGATGAACACTGAAGCTTTCTTT. This sequence encodes CASSILAVMNTEAFF.

This chain joins TRBV5-5 and TRBJ1-4, with a tentative D call TRBD1 (5 bases). Trimming stripped 5 bases from V and 2 bases from J, with 22 bases between. This CDR3 has 18 residues. Germline V CDR1 and CDR2: SGHKS, YYEKEE (reference sequence). The CDR3 spells CASSPKNGGGSTNEKLFF. Here the CDR3 DNA reads TGTGCCAGCAGTCCTAAGAACGGGGGGGGTTCCACTAATGAAAAACTGTTTTTT.

The chain employs TRBV5-4 and TRBJ2-7, with 10 nucleotides matching TRBD1. The CDR3 has 14 amino acids. With V trimmed by 3 bases and J by 7 bases, 7 bases remained unmatched. In germline, CDR1 is SGHNT, CDR2 YYREEE (reference sequence). The CDR3 loop is CASSSDRGIHEQYF. Written as DNA, the CDR3 is TGTGCCAGCAGCTCGGACAGGGGGATTCATGAGCAGTACTTC.

The chain carries TRBV5-1 and TRBJ1-2; 8 bases line up with TRBD1. Germline CDR1 and CDR2: SGHRS and YFSETQ. The ends lost 4 bases at V and 7 bases at J; junction bases unmatched: 6. The CDR3 runs 13 residues. This CDR3 reads CASSDGTGGGYTF. The CDR3 DNA follows: TGCGCCAGCAGCGACGGGACAGGAGGTGGCTACACCTTC.

The chain uses TRBV6-4 and TRBJ1-2; no clear D. The V and J ends lost 0 bases and 8 bases respectively, with 7 bases between them. Germline values: CDR1 MRHNA, CDR2 SNTAGT. The CDR3 loop spans 12 amino acids. As DNA, the CDR3 is TGTGCCAGCAGTGACTCTCGGTCCGGCTACACCTTC. This translates into CASSDSRSGYTF.